These 2 T cell receptor beta chains share one sample of origin, sequenced in a study of T-cell memory formation after mild COVID-19. TCRdb passed the 5' RACE reads through MiXCR, listing each CDR3 protein once. The sample records 450,000 to 650,000 distinct CDR3 sequences, about a fifth being singletons. Sequencing input: PBMCs or a T cell subset sorted from them (not recorded which). These receptors were obtained from an adult woman who had mild COVID-19 (a few samples of this study predate the infection). Cell type and time point are not known.

V gene TRBV4-1 combines with J gene TRBJ2-2, with a possible D match to TRBD2 (6 bases). The germline V and J ends were trimmed by 2 bases and 6 bases, with 25 bases remaining between them. Germline-derived CDR1 and CDR2 are MGHRA and YSYEKL. CDR3 length: 19 residues. Here the CDR3 reads CASSQPFVAGPGVAGELFF. The CDR3, as DNA: TGCGCCAGCAGCCAACCCTTCGTGGCCGGGCCGGGGGTCGCCGGGGAGCTGTTTTTT.

The CDR3 reads CASSNGPGASNQPQHF. CDR3 sequence (DNA): TGTGCCAGCAGTAACGGACCCGGGGCTAGCAATCAGCCCCAGCATTTT. This sequence joins TRBV3-1 and TRBJ1-5; TRBD1 might be the D (5 bases). The CDR3 runs to 16 residues. Germline CDR1 and CDR2: LGHDT and YNNKEL (reference sequence). The V end lost 6 bases, the J end lost 0 bases, and 15 bases lay between the germline ends.